One sample yielded the 5 T cell receptor beta chains listed below, sequenced in a study of shared clonotypes between healthy human individuals. Sequenced by immunoSEQ multiplex PCR; TCRdb stores in-frame clones only, minus some. The sample yields 950,000 to 1,100,000 clones, about 74% seen once. The sample taken for sequencing was memory CD4+ T cells sorted from blood. As for subset: CD45RA-negative fraction. The receptors shown here come from a young man in good health.

The sample holds one count of this clone. The chain carries TRBV7-7 and TRBJ2-5, with D perhaps TRBD2 (7 bases). Germline V gene lookup returns CDR1 SSHAT and CDR2 FNYEAQ (reference sequence). V lost 11 bases, J lost 9 bases, and 19 bases lay in between. This CDR3 is 12 amino acids long. This chain's CDR3 is CAAGGPGKAQYF. DNA for the CDR3: TGTGCCGCCGGGGGGCCTGGAAAGGCCCAGTACTTC.

The chain is built from TRBV10-2 and TRBJ1-1, with a possible D match to TRBD1 (5 bases). Per germline, CDR1 WSHSY and CDR2 SAAADI. V was pared by 4 bases and J by 2 bases, with 11 bases between. This CDR3 spans 14 amino acids. The CDR3 spells CASSVRGTNTEAFF. In nucleotides, the CDR3 is TGCGCCAGCAGTGTAAGGGGCACCAACACTGAAGCTTTCTTT.

The gene calls are TRBV11-2 and TRBJ2-2; a weak D match, TRBD1 (5 bases). In germline, CDR1 is SGHAT, CDR2 FQNNGV. Trimming left V 11 bases short and J 6 bases short, with 7 bases between. The CDR3 consists of 10 residues. The CDR3 DNA follows: TGTGCCGAAGGGGCCGGGGAGCTGTTTTTT. Translation: CAEGAGELFF.

V gene TRBV11-3 combines with J gene TRBJ2-1; D is perhaps TRBD2 (5 bases). Germline CDR1 reads SGHNT; CDR2 reads YENEEA. The CDR3 is made up of 15 amino acids. V lost 2 bases, J lost 3 bases, and 11 bases lay in between. The CDR3 region has the DNA TGTGCCAGCAGCTTACTGGGAGCCGGCTACAATGAGCAGTTCTTC. This translates into CASSLLGAGYNEQFF.

The chain carries TRBV18 and TRBJ1-1, with D tentatively TRBD1 (6 bases). V dropped 6 bases and J dropped 1 base, with 12 bases sitting between them. The CDR3 is 14 residues long. Germline V lookup: CDR1 KGHSH, CDR2 LQKENI. The CDR3 DNA reads TGTGCCAGCTCTCGACAGGCGCCGAACACTGAAGCTTTCTTT. Translated: CASSRQAPNTEAFF.